The next 9 T cell receptor beta chains were all read from a single sample in a study of monozygotic twins with inflammatory bowel disease. From its re-call of the 5' RACE reads, TCRdb lists each CDR3 protein once, without DNA. This sample's clone table lists 150,000 to 200,000 distinct CDR3 sequences. The source material was blood. The origin of the receptors is a human donor with ulcerative colitis or Crohn's disease, or a healthy co-twin of an affected twin (not recorded which).

The V and J genes are TRBV6-5 and TRBJ2-5. The CDR3 is 12 residues long. Germline V lookup: CDR1 MNHEY, CDR2 SVGAGI. The CDR3 region is CASSSVGETQYF.

The V call is TRBV11-2, the J call TRBJ2-1; TCRdb indicates TRBD1, and absent DNA this call remains unverified. The CDR3 length is 19 residues. The germline CDR1 and CDR2 sequences are SGHAT and FQNNGV. This CDR3 is CASSPFPRMGGSSYNEQFF.

The chain links TRBV6-5 to TRBJ2-1. Per germline, CDR1 MNHEY and CDR2 SVGAGI. The CDR3 runs 16 residues. CDR3 sequence: CASSYPSTACDNEQFF.

This chain uses TRBV29-1 with TRBJ2-2; the TRBD1 assignment by TCRdb is unverifiable without DNA. The CDR3 has 13 amino acids. Germline CDR1 reads SQVTM; CDR2 reads ANQGSEA. The CDR3: CSVPGQAAGELFF.

This chain connects TRBV5-1 to TRBJ1-3; TCRdb's D call of TRBD1 is untestable without DNA. Germline V CDR1 and CDR2: SGHRS, YFSETQ. This CDR3 contains 15 residues. This chain's CDR3 is CASSLAAGSGNTIYF. The complete variable domain, with remaining parts taken from reference TRBV5-1 and TRBJ1-3, reads KAGVTQTPRYLIKTRGQQVTLSCSPISGHRSVSWYQQTPGQGLQFLFEYFSETQRNKGNFPGRFSGRQFSNSRSEMNVSTLELGDSALYLCASSLAAGSGNTIYFGEGSWLTVV.

This rearrangement joins TRBV5-1 to TRBJ2-1. Germline V lookup: CDR1 SGHRS, CDR2 YFSETQ. This CDR3 is 12 amino acids long. CDR3 sequence: CASSLEAGEQFF.

The CDR3 region is CASSYPRGGVNSYNEQFF. This chain joins TRBV6-5 and TRBJ2-1; TCRdb designates TRBD1, a call that cannot be tested without DNA. This CDR3 region has 18 residues. In germline, CDR1 is MNHEY, CDR2 SVGAGI.

The chain employs TRBV28 and TRBJ2-5; TCRdb gives TRBD2 as the D gene, but with no DNA this cannot be confirmed. The CDR3 length is 16 residues. Germline V gives CDR1 MDHEN, CDR2 SYDVKM. This CDR3 reads CASSLTVGLAIETQYF. Combining the CDR3 with reference TRBV28 and TRBJ2-5 gives the whole variable domain DVKVTQSSRYLVKRTGEKVFLECVQDMDHENMFWYRQDPGLGLRLIYFSYDVKMKEKGDIPEGYSVSREKKERFSLILESASTNQTSMYLCASSLTVGLAIETQYFGPGTRLLVL.

The rearrangement links TRBV13 to TRBJ1-4; TCRdb selects TRBD1, and the lack of DNA leaves this call unchecked. CDR3 length: 14 residues. Germline CDR1 and CDR2: PRHDT and FYEKMQ (reference sequence). The CDR3 is CASSRRDRMEKLFF. Looking up the rest from reference TRBV13 and TRBJ1-4 gives the full variable domain: AAGVIQSPRHLIKEKRETATLKCYPIPRHDTVYWYQQGPGQDPQFLISFYEKMQSDKGSIPDRFSAQQFSDYHSELNMSSLELGDSALYFCASSRRDRMEKLFFGSGTQLSVL.